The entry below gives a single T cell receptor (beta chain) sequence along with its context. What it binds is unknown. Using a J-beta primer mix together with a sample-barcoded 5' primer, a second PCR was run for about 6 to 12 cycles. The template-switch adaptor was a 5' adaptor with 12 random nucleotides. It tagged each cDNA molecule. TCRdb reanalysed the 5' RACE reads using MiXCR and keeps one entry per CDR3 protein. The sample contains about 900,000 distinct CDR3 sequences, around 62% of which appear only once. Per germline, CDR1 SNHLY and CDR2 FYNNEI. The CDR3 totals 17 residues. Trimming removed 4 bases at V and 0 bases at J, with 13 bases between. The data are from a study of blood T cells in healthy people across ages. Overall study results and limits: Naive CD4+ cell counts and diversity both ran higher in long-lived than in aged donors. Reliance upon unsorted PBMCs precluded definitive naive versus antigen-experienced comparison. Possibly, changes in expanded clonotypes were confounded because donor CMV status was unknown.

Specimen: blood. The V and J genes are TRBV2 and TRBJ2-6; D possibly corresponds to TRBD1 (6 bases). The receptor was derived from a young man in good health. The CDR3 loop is CASSAYRATSGANVLTF. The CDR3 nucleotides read TGTGCCAGCAGTGCATACAGGGCAACCTCTGGGGCCAACGTCCTGACTTTC.